The next 17 T cell receptor beta chains were all read from a single sample in a study of control samples from healthy donors and cancer patients. Sequencing was performed with immunoSEQ multiplex PCR; in TCRdb, only in-frame clones are kept and a portion is missing. The table includes approximately 85,000 clones, less than 90% detected once. Sample: blood. All receptors derive from a woman aged 55 to 70 in good health.

J is TRBJ2-2 and V is TRBV5-1; weak D call: TRBD1 (5 bases). CDR1 and CDR2 (germline): SGHRS, YFSETQ. V lost 4 bases and J 2 bases, leaving 12 bases between the germline ends. The CDR3 extends over 15 amino acids. CDR3 loop: CASSILGENTGELFF. The CDR3 DNA reads TGCGCCAGCAGCATTCTAGGGGAAAACACCGGGGAGCTGTTTTTT.

V gene TRBV19 combines with J gene TRBJ2-3; 9 bases map to TRBD1. The CDR3 is made up of 16 amino acids. Germline CDR1 LNHDA, CDR2 SQIVND (reference sequence). Trimming removed 6 bases from V and 4 bases from J; junction bases left unmatched: 11. The chain's CDR3 is CASRDPGQGWADTQYF. In nucleotides, the CDR3 is TGTGCCAGTAGAGACCCCGGACAGGGGTGGGCAGATACGCAGTATTTT. Drawing the rest from reference TRBV19 and TRBJ2-3, the complete variable domain is DGGITQSPKYLFRKEGQNVTLSCEQNLNHDAMYWYRQDPGQGLRLIYYSQIVNDFQKGDIAEGYSVSREKKESFPLTVTSAQKNPTAFYLCASRDPGQGWADTQYFGPGTRLTVL.

CDR3 sequence: CASSLQPAGSTDTQYF. The CDR3 DNA reads as TGTGCCAGCAGCTTGCAACCAGCGGGAAGCACAGATACGCAGTATTTT. V gene TRBV7-2 combines with J gene TRBJ2-3, with TRBD2 identical over 7 bases. V lost 3 bases and J lost 0; bases outside the gene matches: 6. Germline CDR1 reads SGHTA; CDR2 reads FQGNSA. This CDR3 region has 16 residues.

The rearrangement links TRBV29-1 to TRBJ1-2, with TRBD1 identical over 7 bases. Germline-derived CDR1 and CDR2 are SQVTM and ANQGSEA. Losses at the gene ends were 6 bases for V and 3 bases for J; bases not matched to a gene: 4. The CDR3 contains 12 residues. In nucleotides, the CDR3 is TGCAGCGTATCAGGGGGGGACTATGGCTACACCTTC. Translating gives CSVSGGDYGYTF.

The chain combines TRBV6-6 with TRBJ1-2; the D is unclear. The germline CDR1 and CDR2 sequences are MNHNY and SVGAGI (reference sequence). Trimming left V 2 bases short and J 3 bases short, with 13 bases between. The CDR3 loop spans 15 amino acids. The CDR3 bases are TGTGCCAGCAGTTACCCATTAGGGAAAGACTATGGCTACACCTTC. As protein: CASSYPLGKDYGYTF.

CDR3 sequence (DNA): TGTGCCAGCAGCCAATTGGACTCGTTTGAGCAGTTCTTC. This translates into CASSQLDSFEQFF. V gene TRBV3-1 (or the pseudogene TRBV3-2) combines with J gene TRBJ2-1; D might be TRBD2 (5 bases). Trimming shortened V by 2 bases and J by 9 bases, and 11 bases separated the two germline ends. The CDR3 runs 13 residues. CDR1 and CDR2 from the germline V gene are LGHDT and YNNKEL (reference sequence).

The chain combines TRBV5-1 with TRBJ2-7; 8 positions agree with TRBD1. In germline, CDR1 is SGHRS, CDR2 YFSETQ. Unmatched junction bases numbered 2, after V lost 3 bases and J lost 0 bases. The CDR3 spans 14 residues. CDR3: CASSSGQGSYEQYF. The CDR3 nucleotides read TGCGCCAGCAGCTCCGGACAGGGCTCCTACGAGCAGTACTTC. The whole variable domain, filled in from reference TRBV5-1 and TRBJ2-7, reads KAGVTQTPRYLIKTRGQQVTLSCSPISGHRSVSWYQQTPGQGLQFLFEYFSETQRNKGNFPGRFSGRQFSNSRSEMNVSTLELGDSALYLCASSSGQGSYEQYFGPGTRLTVT.

V gene TRBV19 combines with J gene TRBJ1-5; 7 positions agree with TRBD1. The CDR3 has 13 residues. CDR1 is LNHDA, CDR2 SQIVND, per germline (reference sequence). Trimming removed 10 bases from V and 7 bases from J; junction bases left unmatched: 10. Here the CDR3 reads CANDWTGTQPQHF. Written as DNA, the CDR3 is TGTGCCAATGACTGGACAGGCACCCAGCCCCAGCATTTT.

The chain uses TRBV29-1 and TRBJ2-7; D gene uncertain. CDR1 and CDR2 from the germline V gene are SQVTM and ANQGSEA. Trimming removed 4 bases at V and 3 bases at J, with 13 bases between. This CDR3 contains 13 residues. The CDR3 coding sequence is TGCAGCGTTGGGGAAGGCAGGAGCTACGAGCAGTACTTC. Residues: CSVGEGRSYEQYF.

V gene TRBV28 combines with J gene TRBJ1-1; D ambiguous. V shed 3 bases and J shed 3 bases, with 8 bases lying between them. Germline V gene lookup returns CDR1 MDHEN and CDR2 SYDVKM. CDR3 size: 13 residues. The CDR3 DNA reads TGTGCCAGCAGTTTGGGGTGGGACACTGAAGCTTTCTTT. Its protein product is CASSLGWDTEAFF.

The chain links TRBV5-5 to TRBJ1-2; 8 positions match TRBD1. V lost 4 bases, J lost 6 bases, and 11 bases stayed unmatched. CDR3 length: 15 amino acids. Germline loops: CDR1 SGHKS, CDR2 YYEKEE (reference sequence). The chain's CDR3 is CASSPGQGQLDGYTF. The CDR3 DNA reads as TGTGCCAGCAGCCCCGGACAGGGCCAGTTAGATGGCTACACCTTC.

This chain joins TRBV30 and TRBJ1-2, with 7 bases fitting TRBD1. This CDR3 contains 12 residues. CDR1 is GTSNPN and CDR2 is SVGIG in the germline V gene (reference sequence). The V gene end was trimmed by 1 base and the J gene end by 4 bases; junction bases not matched to a gene: 0. The CDR3 spells CAWSGTGYGYTF. Written as DNA, the CDR3 is TGTGCCTGGAGTGGGACAGGCTATGGCTACACCTTC. Looking up the rest from reference TRBV30 and TRBJ1-2 gives the full variable domain: SQTIHQWPATLVQPVGSPLSLECTVEGTSNPNLYWYRQAAGRGLQLLFYSVGIGQISSEVPQNLSASRPQDRQFILSSKKLLLSDSGFYLCAWSGTGYGYTFGSGTRLTVV.

This clone was counted a single time. CDR3 amino acids: CASTRGRTGELFF. CDR3 coding DNA: TGTGCCAGCACCAGAGGGCGCACCGGGGAGCTGTTTTTT. The chain links TRBV6-5 to TRBJ2-2; TRBD2 might be the D (5 bases). With 7 bases removed from V and 4 bases from J, the gap between germline ends came to 10 bases. The germline gives CDR1 MNHEY, CDR2 SVGAGI. The CDR3 extends over 13 amino acids.

This clone was counted a single time. The chain has TRBV7-2 and TRBJ2-1, with a possible D match to TRBD2 (7 bases). The CDR3 spans 16 residues. V was shortened by 1 base and J by 2 bases, with 12 bases between the two germline ends. Germline loops: CDR1 SGHTA, CDR2 FQGNSA. The CDR3: CASSLVEGGPYNEQFF. CDR3 in DNA: TGTGCCAGCAGCTTAGTCGAGGGGGGGCCCTACAATGAGCAGTTCTTC.

The chain has TRBV19 and TRBJ1-2, with 7 bases that match TRBD1. Trimming at V came to 4 bases and at J to 6 bases, leaving 5 bases not matched to a gene. This CDR3 region has 13 residues. CDR1 is LNHDA and CDR2 is SQIVND in the germline V gene (reference sequence). CDR3 region: CASSTWTGDGYTF. CDR3 nucleotides: TGTGCCAGTAGTACCTGGACAGGCGATGGCTACACCTTC.

This rearrangement joins TRBV2 to TRBJ2-1; 7 bases fit TRBD1. Germline V gene data show CDR1 as SNHLY and CDR2 as FYNNEI. This CDR3 is 18 amino acids long. V lost 3 bases and J lost 2; bases outside the gene matches: 13. The CDR3 bases are TGTGCCAGCAGTGACCAGGGGGATATCCAGGGCCCCTACAATGAGCAGTTCTTC. Its protein is CASSDQGDIQGPYNEQFF.

The chain recombines TRBV21-1 with TRBJ1-5. TRBV21-1 is a pseudogene locus. The CDR3 extends over 16 amino acids. CDR3 in DNA: TGTGCCAGCAGCAAGGTGAGAGGGAGTAGCAATCAGCCCCAGCATTTT. Encoded protein: CASSKVRGSSNQPQHF.